This TCR beta chain stems from a study of blood T cell repertoires in COVID-19. Study at large: Sample material is recorded as cDNA or gDNA derived from T cells, B-cell-depleted T cells, or PBMCs.

This clone has only one observation. One end of the junction is discordant with germline, which a read error may explain. Germline assignment: CDR1 MNHEY and CDR2 SVGAGI. The CDR3 runs 11 residues. Study processing details: Reference gene primers were amplified, and this amplification served to estimate nucleated cell counts. Measured with immunoSEQ multiplex PCR; TCRdb has only the in-frame clones, and not every one. That table furnishes V, J and clone size, whereas the DNA furnished D and trimming. The sample has around 270,000 clones; 65% to 85% are singletons. This TCR derives from a person between 65 and 79 years old with COVID-19, enrolled during active disease. This rearrangement joins TRBV6-5 to TRBJ2-7; D might be TRBD1 (6 bases). Input material: peripheral blood. The CDR3 bases are TGTGCCAGCAGTTCGGGCAGGGGATTCTGGTTC. Amino acids: CASSSGRGFWF.